This TCR beta chain was retrieved from a study of spatial heterogeneity in lung cancer. Study-level background: There were, on average, more than nine raw-read appearances for each unique TCR and UMI combination. Whole-study findings and limits: Relative to follow-up, resection was when ubiquitous expanded tumor TCRs appeared more in blood.

The library protocol tagged each TCR cDNA with a unique molecular identifier. In TCRdb, the 5' RACE reads were re-called with MiXCR into one record per CDR3 protein. The sample holds some 80,000 distinct CDR3 sequences, 8% seen once. This clonotype has ten or more counts. Its antigen is unknown. Documented time point: sample taken at primary tumor resection. Whole RNA came from tumor, nontumor lung or frozen PBMC and was sequenced without being sorted. The CDR3 is 14 amino acids. V dropped 8 bases and J dropped 6 bases, with 17 bases sitting between them. Germline values: CDR1 MGHRA, CDR2 YSYEKL. The sequences come from PBMCs, collected at surgery. The receptor was isolated from a male donor with early-stage non-small cell lung cancer. The gene calls are TRBV4-1 and TRBJ1-3; D ambiguous. For the CDR3, the DNA is TGCGCCAGCGGAACGCCGTGGCAGGAAAACACCATATATTTT. It codes for CASGTPWQENTIYF.